The present TCR beta chain was sequenced within a study of shared clonotypes between healthy human individuals. Study conclusions and caveats: Rarefaction gave evidence that sorted-subset sequencing remained incomplete despite large depth. The diversity represented, both genetic and in exposure history, was limited by few donors.

To note about this clone: Its antigen is still unknown.

This CDR3 has 15 residues. Germline assignment: CDR1 SGHDT and CDR2 YYEEEE. Trimming cost V 4 bases and J 4 bases, with 16 bases left between them. This table comes from immunoSEQ multiplex PCR, and its TCRdb copy is limited to in-frame clones, with some not included. The profile covers 2 million to 3 million clones, with 90% to 95% appearing a single time and more than 0.35% taken by the ten largest. The chain employs TRBV5-6 and TRBJ2-3, with D maybe TRBD1 (5 bases). The receptor was isolated from a man between 18 and 35 years old in good health. Some clones in this sample may be carry-over from other donors' samples. The material sequenced was naive CD4+ T cells from PBMCs. Subset indicated: CD45RA+ positively selected. CDR3 DNA: TGTGCCAGCAGCCAAGGGTTGCAGGGTGCAGATACGCAGTATTTT. Translated: CASSQGLQGADTQYF.